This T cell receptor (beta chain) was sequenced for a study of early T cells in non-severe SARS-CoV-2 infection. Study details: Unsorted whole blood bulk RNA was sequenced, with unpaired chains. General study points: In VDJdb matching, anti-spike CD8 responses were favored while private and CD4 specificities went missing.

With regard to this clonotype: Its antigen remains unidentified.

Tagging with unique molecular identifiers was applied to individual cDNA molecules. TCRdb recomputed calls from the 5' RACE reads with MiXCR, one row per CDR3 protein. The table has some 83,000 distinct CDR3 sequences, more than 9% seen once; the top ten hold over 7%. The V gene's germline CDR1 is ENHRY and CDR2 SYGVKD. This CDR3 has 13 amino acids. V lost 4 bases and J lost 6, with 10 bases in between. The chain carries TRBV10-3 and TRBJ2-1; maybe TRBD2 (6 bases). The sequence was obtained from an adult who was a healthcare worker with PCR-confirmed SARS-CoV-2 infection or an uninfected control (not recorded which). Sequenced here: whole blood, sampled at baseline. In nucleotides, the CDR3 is TGTGCCATCAGTGGTGGGGACTTCAATGAGCAGTTCTTC. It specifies CAISGGDFNEQFF.